This TCR beta chain was retrieved from a study of cytomegalovirus exposure and HLA in healthy donors. Study-level information: Some 85 million unique TCRs, all from HLA-typed donors, were included in an early release of the data. Findings of the study overall: No immune exposure information besides CMV serostatus was available. The authors assumed roughly uniform sequencing depth across donors for presence/absence analyses. Cytomegalovirus association was listed for about 160 TCR beta chains.

There are 14 residues in the CDR3. V was trimmed by 7 bases and J by 1 base, leaving 13 bases between them. Germline CDR1 is LNHDA and CDR2 is SQIVND (reference sequence). The PCR contained 60 Vbeta and 13 Jbeta primers. TCRdb keeps only in-frame clones here, not all; method: immunoSEQ multiplex PCR. The sample holds 130,000 to 150,000 clones; roughly 73% are singletons and the top ten take approximately 15%. About this clone itself: Its matching antigen is unknown.

This sequence joins TRBV19 and TRBJ1-1; a possible D gene is TRBD1 (5 bases). This receptor was identified in a human donor in good health. Sequencing was performed on PBMCs. CDR3 in DNA: TGTGCCAGTAAACAACAGGCTCAGAACACTGAAGCTTTCTTT. This codes for CASKQQAQNTEAFF.